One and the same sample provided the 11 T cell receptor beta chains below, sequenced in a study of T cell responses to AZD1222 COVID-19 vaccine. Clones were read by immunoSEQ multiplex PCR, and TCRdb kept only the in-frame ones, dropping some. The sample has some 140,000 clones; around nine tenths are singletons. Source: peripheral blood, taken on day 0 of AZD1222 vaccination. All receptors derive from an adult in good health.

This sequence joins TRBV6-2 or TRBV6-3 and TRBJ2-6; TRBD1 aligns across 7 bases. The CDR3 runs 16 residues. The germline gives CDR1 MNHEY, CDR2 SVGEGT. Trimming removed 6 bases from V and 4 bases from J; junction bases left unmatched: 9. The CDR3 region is CASRYTGARGANVLTF. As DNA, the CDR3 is TGTGCCAGCAGGTACACAGGGGCTCGCGGGGCCAACGTCCTGACTTTC.

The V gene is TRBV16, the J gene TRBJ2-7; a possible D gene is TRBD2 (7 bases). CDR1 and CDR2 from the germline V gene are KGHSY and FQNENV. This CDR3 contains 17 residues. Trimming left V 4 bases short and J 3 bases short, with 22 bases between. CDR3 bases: TGTGCCAGCAGCCGACCGCCGGGGGGCGCGTATCTCTACGAGCAGTACTTC. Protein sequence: CASSRPPGGAYLYEQYF.

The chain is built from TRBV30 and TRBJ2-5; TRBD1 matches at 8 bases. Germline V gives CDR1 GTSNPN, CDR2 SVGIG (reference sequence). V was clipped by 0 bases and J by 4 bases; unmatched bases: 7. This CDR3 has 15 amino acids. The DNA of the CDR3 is TGTGCCTGGAGTGTAGACAGGGGATTTGGAGAGACCCAGTACTTC. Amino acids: CAWSVDRGFGETQYF.

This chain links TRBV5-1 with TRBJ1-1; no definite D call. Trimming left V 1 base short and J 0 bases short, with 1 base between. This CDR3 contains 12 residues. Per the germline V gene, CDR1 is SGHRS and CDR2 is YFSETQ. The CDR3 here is CASSLMNTEAFF. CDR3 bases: TGCGCCAGCAGCTTGATGAACACTGAAGCTTTCTTT.

This chain's CDR3 is CASSGKGRAEAFF. The CDR3 nucleotides read TGTGCCAGCTCAGGAAAAGGGAGGGCTGAAGCTTTCTTT. J is TRBJ1-1 and V is TRBV18; D remains unclear. This CDR3 comprises 13 residues. Trimming removed 5 bases at V and 6 bases at J, with 13 bases between. Germline values: CDR1 KGHSH, CDR2 LQKENI.

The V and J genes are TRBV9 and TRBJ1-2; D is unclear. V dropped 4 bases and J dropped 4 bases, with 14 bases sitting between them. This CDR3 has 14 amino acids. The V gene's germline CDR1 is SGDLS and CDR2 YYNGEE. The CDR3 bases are TGTGCCAGCAGCACGCTAGGACGCGCCTATGGCTACACCTTC. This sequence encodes CASSTLGRAYGYTF.

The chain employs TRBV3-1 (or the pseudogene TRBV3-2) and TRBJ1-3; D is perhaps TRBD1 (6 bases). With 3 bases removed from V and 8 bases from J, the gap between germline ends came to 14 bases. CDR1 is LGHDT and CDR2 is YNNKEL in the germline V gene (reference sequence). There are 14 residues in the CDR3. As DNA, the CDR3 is TGTGCCAGCAGCCATGGGGGGCTATTAGACACCATATATTTT. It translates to CASSHGGLLDTIYF.

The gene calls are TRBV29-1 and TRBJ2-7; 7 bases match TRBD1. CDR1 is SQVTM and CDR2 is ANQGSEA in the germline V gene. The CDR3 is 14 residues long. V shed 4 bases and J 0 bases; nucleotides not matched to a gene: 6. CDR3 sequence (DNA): TGCAGCGTTGTACTCCGGGACAGCTCCTACGAGCAGTACTTC. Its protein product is CSVVLRDSSYEQYF.

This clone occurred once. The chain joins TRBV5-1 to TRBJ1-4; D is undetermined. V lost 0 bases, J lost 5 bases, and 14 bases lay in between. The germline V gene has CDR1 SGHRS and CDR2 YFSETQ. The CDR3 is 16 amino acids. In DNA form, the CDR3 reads TGCGCCAGCAGCTTGGATTTAGGGATGGGGAATGAAAAACTGTTTTTT. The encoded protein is CASSLDLGMGNEKLFF.

CDR3 DNA sequence: TGCGCCAGCAGCCACCCCCGGAAGGGACCGAACACTGAAGCTTTCTTT. It codes for CASSHPRKGPNTEAFF. The rearrangement uses TRBV4-1 and TRBJ1-1; a possible D gene is TRBD1 (5 bases). This CDR3 is built from 16 residues. Trimming stripped 3 bases from V and 1 base from J, with 15 bases between. Germline V gives CDR1 MGHRA, CDR2 YSYEKL.

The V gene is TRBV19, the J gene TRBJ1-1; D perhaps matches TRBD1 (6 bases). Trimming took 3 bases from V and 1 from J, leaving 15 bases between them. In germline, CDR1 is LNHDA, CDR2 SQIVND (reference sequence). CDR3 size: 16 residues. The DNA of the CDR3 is TGTGCCAGTAGTATCCAGGGGACAACCCAGAACACTGAAGCTTTCTTT. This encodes CASSIQGTTQNTEAFF.